The TCR beta chain under discussion was sequenced for a study of metastatic and nonmetastatic thyroid tumors. In the study overall: Across blood and tumor or nodule tissue, repertoires from malignant and benign thyroid patients were compared with one another.

TCRdb re-called the PCR reads with MiXCR. The data hold 20,000 to 25,000 clones, with approximately 30% observed a single time. Whole-study findings and limits: Malignant tumors reportedly showed significantly higher TCR beta diversity than benign nodules in both blood and tumor.

This CDR3 region has 13 residues. V dropped 6 bases and J dropped 9; count of bases not matched to a gene: 8. Germline V gives CDR1 DFQATT, CDR2 SNEGSKA (reference sequence). Patients were all untreated before their thyroid surgery. This clone showed up many times. Its target is not known. The receptor was isolated from a female donor with papillary thyroid cancer or a benign thyroid nodule (not recorded which). Some clones in this sample may be carry-over from other donors' samples. What was sequenced was tumor tissue. The chain combines TRBV20-1 with TRBJ1-5; TRBD1 matches at 10 bases. CDR3 protein: CSAFGQGDRPQHF. CDR3 nucleotides: TGCAGTGCCTTTGGACAGGGGGATCGGCCCCAGCATTTT.